What follows describes a single T cell receptor beta chain. The antigen it recognizes is unknown. The record has no base qualities; no much larger clone is one base away. The data were obtained in a study of T cell responses to AZD1222 COVID-19 vaccine (dated by TCRdb to the early 2020s). Context from the whole study: A total of over 230 trial participants underwent TCR sequencing, of whom some 200 had received two doses of AZD1222 and around 25 had received two doses of the MenACWY control vaccine. Enrollment into the trials was organized by age into subgroups of 18-55, 56-69 and 70-plus years, and those subgroups contained about 150, 27 and 61 TCR-sequenced participants, respectively.

CDR1 and CDR2 were assigned from the germline V gene (reference sequence) as SEHNR and FQNEAQ. Including the terminal cysteine and phenylalanine, the CDR3 comprises 14 residues. Only CDR3 DNA is held: 42 bases, read in frame from base 1. The germline V end is reduced by 3 bases and the J end by 9 bases; junction bases left unmatched: 7. Study-wide conclusions, independent of this receptor: Participants were mostly white British, with more females than males. The authors suggested clonal diversity may have been underestimated. In the small 56-69-year group, the increase in depth fell short of significance, most likely because of low power. Conclusions about previously exposed vaccinees are limited because only 6 or 7 AZD1222 recipients were SARS-CoV-2 seropositive at baseline. A significant rise in spike-specific TCR breadth and depth was observed after two AZD1222 doses relative to day 0 and relative to MenACWY recipients. Because no day 14 peak-response samples were available, repertoires were characterized only after the peak T cell response. Vaccine-associated CD4 TCRs spanned the whole spike protein, with dominant responses in regions 160-218 and 743-854. Epitopes outside the regions mutated in the B.1.351 and B.1.1.7 variants were reportedly recognized by nearly half of the unique spike-specific TCRs.

The CDR3 regions of human TCRbeta chains were subjected to immunosequencing. Per the original workflow: TCRs in the repertoires were compared against a reference library of SARS-CoV-2-specific TCRs that had been generated with the MIRA antigen-specificity platform. Breadth was defined as the fraction of unique TCRs that were SARS-CoV-2-associated, and depth was defined as the fraction of total T cells that were SARS-CoV-2-associated. Using the MIRA data, each spike-specific TCR was mapped to the spike region that the TCR reacts to and placed in a CD4 or CD8 class. Log10-transformed breadth and depth values were compared by one-way ANOVA with Sidak's multiple comparisons tests. TCRdb limited this immuneACCESS table to in-frame rearrangements with V and J called. A share of clones is missing; checked studies link under half to unresolved V genes, and the rest is unexplained. V and J calls and clone size follow that table, whereas D and trimming were derived from the DNA. For this sample there are around 160,000 clones; 85% to 95% appear just once. The top ten clones comprise under 6% of the sample.

The sample's time point, from its label and the paper: about 28 days (+/-7) after the second vaccine dose. AZD1222 recipients given second doses at about 4 weeks or at about 12 weeks were pooled, since spike-specific TCR depth and breadth were not found to differ between the two schedules. Vaccinee samples were obtained from the UK trials COV001 and COV002, which included a single-blind randomized controlled phase 2/3 trial of AZD1222 (ChAdOx1 nCoV-19) in healthy adults. Trial participant PBMC samples were collected at day 0 and day 28 after the second dose for TCRbeta chain sequencing. The sequences come from peripheral blood, collected 28 days after the second AZD1222 dose. This receptor was obtained from an adult who received the AZD1222 COVID-19 vaccine. The rearranged chain carries TRBV7-9 and TRBJ2-7; the central 11 bases match TRBD2. In nucleotides, the sequence is TGTGCCAGCAGCTTTGACACTAGCGGGAGCGGGCAGTACTTC. This yields the protein CASSFDTSGSGQYF.